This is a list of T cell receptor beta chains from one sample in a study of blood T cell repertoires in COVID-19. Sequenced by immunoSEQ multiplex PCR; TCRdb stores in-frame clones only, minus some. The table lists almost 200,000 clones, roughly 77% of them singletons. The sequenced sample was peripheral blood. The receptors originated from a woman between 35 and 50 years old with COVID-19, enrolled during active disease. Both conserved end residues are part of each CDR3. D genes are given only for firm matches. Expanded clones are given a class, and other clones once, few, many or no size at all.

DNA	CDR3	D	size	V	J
TGTGCCAGCAGTAGGGAGATTTCGCAGTACTTC	CASSREISQYF	NA	NA	TRBV2	TRBJ2-7
TGTGCCAGCAGCGGAGGAGACAGGGCTGAAGCTTTCTTT	CASSGGDRAEAFF	TRBD1	NA	TRBV9	TRBJ1-1
TGCGCCAGCAGCTTGGCCCTTAGCGGGGGGTACCACAATGAGCAGTTCTTC	CASSLALSGGYHNEQFF	TRBD2	NA	TRBV5-1	TRBJ2-1
TGTGCCAGCAGACGACAGGGGGCCACCAATTCACCCCTCCACTTT	CASRRQGATNSPLHF	TRBD1	NA	TRBV5-4	TRBJ1-6
TGTGCCAGCCGGGACAGGGGGCGCGGTGAAGACGAGCAGTACTTC	CASRDRGRGEDEQYF	TRBD1	NA	TRBV6-5	TRBJ2-7
TGTGCCAGCAGCTTTAGATTGCGCAGGGTATCCTACGAGCAGTACTTC	CASSFRLRRVSYEQYF	NA	few	TRBV12-1	TRBJ2-7
TGTGCCAGCAGCCAAGCCCAGGGAACTGCCGGGGAGCTGTTTTTT	CASSQAQGTAGELFF	NA	few	TRBV3-1/TRBV3-2	TRBJ2-2
TGTGCCATCAGTGAGGCCGGCGCAGGGGCCCGGGATCAGCCCCAGCATTTT	CAISEAGAGARDQPQHF	NA	NA	TRBV10-3	TRBJ1-5
TGTGCCAGCTCGCTAGCTAGGGAGCAGTACTTC	CASSLAREQYF	NA	NA	TRBV2	TRBJ2-7
TGCGCCAGCAGCCGGGGACAGGGCAATGACGAGCAGTACTTC	CASSRGQGNDEQYF	TRBD1	NA	TRBV5-1	TRBJ2-7
TGTGCCATCAGTGAGTCGACTGCTTTTCAGTACTTC	CAISESTAFQYF	NA	NA	TRBV10-3	TRBJ2-7
TGTGCCAGCAGTGACAAGCCCTATGGCTACACCTTC	CASSDKPYGYTF	NA	NA	TRBV6-2/TRBV6-3	TRBJ1-2
TGCAGTGCTAGTAAGGACTCCCGTTTCGACGAGCAGTACTTC	CSASKDSRFDEQYF	NA	NA	TRBV20-1	TRBJ2-7
TGTGCCAGCAGCCAAGATCGACTAGCGGGGGCCTCGTCCTACGAGCAGTACTTC	CASSQDRLAGASSYEQYF	TRBD2	NA	TRBV4-2	TRBJ2-7
TGTGCCAGCTCCCCAACACTTGGGGCGTCTCCCGACGAGCAGTACTTC	CASSPTLGASPDEQYF	NA	NA	TRBV18	TRBJ2-7
TGTGCCAGCAGACCAGCGGGGAGCTCCTACAATGAGCAGTTCTTC	CASRPAGSSYNEQFF	TRBD2	NA	TRBV11-2	TRBJ2-1
TGTGCCAGCCAAAGGGAGGGGCCCTCTGGGGCCAACGTCCTGACTTTC	CASQREGPSGANVLTF	TRBD2	many	TRBV27	TRBJ2-6
TGTGCCAGCAGCCTGGATGGGGCCGGGCGCTCACCCCTCCACTTT	CASSLDGAGRSPLHF	NA	NA	TRBV6-5	TRBJ1-6
TGTGCCAGCAGAAGAAAGACAGGGGGCATGGATGAAAAACTGTTTTTT	CASRRKTGGMDEKLFF	TRBD1	NA	TRBV2	TRBJ1-4
TGTGCCAGCAGCAAGCAGACAGGAGGTAAAGAAAAACTGTTTTTT	CASSKQTGGKEKLFF	NA	NA	TRBV21-1	TRBJ1-4
TGCGCCAGCAGCCACCGAACAGGGGAGAGCAATCAGCCCCAGCATTTT	CASSHRTGESNQPQHF	TRBD1	NA	TRBV4-1	TRBJ1-5
TGTGCCAGCAGTGACGGAGTAGCGGGAAGGGATACGCAGTATTTT	CASSDGVAGRDTQYF	TRBD2	NA	TRBV6-4	TRBJ2-3
TGCGCCAGCAGTTGGACGCTGGAGGGGACTGAAGCTTTCTTT	CASSWTLEGTEAFF	NA	NA	TRBV5-1	TRBJ1-1
TGTGCCAGCAGTGAAGTCGGGTCGCAGTCTGGAAACACCATATATTTT	CASSEVGSQSGNTIYF	NA	NA	TRBV6-1	TRBJ1-3
TGCGCCAGCAGCGTATCCTACGAGCAGTACTTC	CASSVSYEQYF	NA	NA	TRBV5-1	TRBJ2-7
TGTGCCAGCAGCCGATCCGGGACCTACAATGAGCAGTTCTTC	CASSRSGTYNEQFF	NA	NA	TRBV11-3	TRBJ2-1
TGTGCCAGCTCACCGCGGACAGGGGTGGGCTATGGCTACACCTTC	CASSPRTGVGYGYTF	TRBD1	NA	TRBV18	TRBJ1-2
TGTGCCAGCAGCGTAGAGGGGGACCCTTTTTCGGTCTATGGCTACACCTTC	CASSVEGDPFSVYGYTF	NA	NA	TRBV9	TRBJ1-2
TGTGCCTGGAGTAAAGACAGGGCCTCTGGAAACACCATATATTTT	CAWSKDRASGNTIYF	TRBD1	NA	TRBV30	TRBJ1-3
TGTGCCAGCAGTTTAACCAACAGGGTAGCTTTCTTT	CASSLTNRVAFF	NA	NA	TRBV12-3/TRBV12-4	TRBJ1-1
TGTGCCAGCAGCCCCGGCGGGTTCCGTTACGATGAGCAGTTCTTC	CASSPGGFRYDEQFF	NA	NA	TRBV6-4	TRBJ2-1
TGTGCCAGCAGCTTGGGACAGACAGCCTCCTATTCCTATGGCTACACCTTC	CASSLGQTASYSYGYTF	NA	NA	TRBV5-6	TRBJ1-2
TGTGCCAGCAGCGCAGGACAGGGTGGGAACACCGGGGAGCTGTTTTTT	CASSAGQGGNTGELFF	TRBD1	NA	TRBV5-4	TRBJ2-2
TGTGCCTGGACTAGCGCCTGGGAGCTGTTTTTT	CAWTSAWELFF	NA	NA	TRBV30	TRBJ2-2
TGTGCCAGCAGTGGTGGTACGGGCACTGAAGCTTTCTTT	CASSGGTGTEAFF	NA	NA	TRBV12-3/TRBV12-4	TRBJ1-1
TGCGCCAGCAGCATGCGACAGGGGGCAATGAGTGGCTACACCTTC	CASSMRQGAMSGYTF	TRBD1	NA	TRBV5-1	TRBJ1-2
TGTGCCAGCAGTTTATGGGGCGGTGGCTACACCTTC	CASSLWGGGYTF	NA	NA	TRBV12-3/TRBV12-4	TRBJ1-2
TGTGCCTGGAGTGTACCCGGGTCCACAAAAAACATTCAGTACTTC	CAWSVPGSTKNIQYF	NA	few	TRBV30	TRBJ2-4
TGTGCCAGCATCGGACTAGCGGACACCGGGGAGCTGTTTTTT	CASIGLADTGELFF	TRBD2	few	TRBV2	TRBJ2-2
TGTGCCAGCAGCAAAAGAAGGGGCTACGAGCAGTACTTC	CASSKRRGYEQYF	NA	NA	TRBV3-1/TRBV3-2	TRBJ2-7
TGTGCCAGCAGGGACAGGGAGTCTTCACCCCTCCACTTT	CASRDRESSPLHF	TRBD1	NA	TRBV7-9	TRBJ1-6
TGTGCCAGCAGTCGGACAGGGGGCTATGGCTACACCTTC	CASSRTGGYGYTF	TRBD1	few	TRBV6-5	TRBJ1-2
TGTGCCAGTTCAAGGACAGGGTATGGCTACACCTTC	CASSRTGYGYTF	TRBD1	many	TRBV19	TRBJ1-2
TGTGCCAGCAGCCTAGGACAGGGGGCTCAAGAGACCCAGTACTTC	CASSLGQGAQETQYF	TRBD1	few	TRBV4-2	TRBJ2-5